The rows below give T cell receptor beta chains drawn from one sample of a study of shared clonotypes between healthy human individuals. Clones were read by immunoSEQ multiplex PCR, and TCRdb kept only the in-frame ones, dropping some. This table has about 380,000 clones, about 96% appearing once. Sequencing was performed on memory CD8+ T cells sorted from blood. The receptors derive from a man younger than 45 in good health. Each CDR3 is given with its conserved first and last residue. The size field is filled for only some rows; it gives once, few, many or a size class.

clone size: .
J gene: TRBJ2-4
V gene: TRBV28
CDR3 protein: CASSPWGLAGGYTQYF

clone size: .
J gene: TRBJ1-2
V gene: TRBV30
CDR3 protein: CAWSYGIYGYTF

clone size: .
J gene: TRBJ2-3
V gene: TRBV11-2
CDR3 protein: CASSLAFQREGPDTQYF

clone size: .
J gene: TRBJ2-7
V gene: TRBV11-2
CDR3 protein: CASTTGGFTYEQYF

clone size: .
J gene: TRBJ1-6
V gene: TRBV30
CDR3 protein: CAWEFRGYNSPLHF

clone size: .
J gene: TRBJ1-2
V gene: TRBV19
CDR3 protein: CASSKDRGGGYTF

clone size: .
J gene: TRBJ2-5
V gene: TRBV6-7
CDR3 protein: CASSYLDILQETQYF

clone size: .
J gene: TRBJ2-1
V gene: TRBV6-5
CDR3 protein: CASKQGASAYNEQFF

clone size: once
J gene: TRBJ2-7
V gene: TRBV7-3
CDR3 protein: CASSLQAGGYNEQYF

clone size: .
J gene: TRBJ1-5
V gene: TRBV28
CDR3 protein: CASSFRGAVEPQHF

clone size: .
J gene: TRBJ2-7
V gene: TRBV7-5
CDR3 protein: CASSLAQGKDEQYF

clone size: once
J gene: TRBJ1-5
V gene: TRBV6-4
CDR3 protein: CASNRNQPQHF

clone size: .
J gene: TRBJ1-1
V gene: TRBV5-6
CDR3 protein: CASSLTNRNTEAFF

clone size: .
J gene: TRBJ2-1
V gene: TRBV9
CDR3 protein: CASSPRTSGYNEQFF

clone size: .
J gene: TRBJ2-7
V gene: TRBV6-1
CDR3 protein: CASSNRPYEQYF

clone size: .
J gene: TRBJ2-1
V gene: TRBV6-5
CDR3 protein: CASRRSGAYNEQFF

clone size: .
J gene: TRBJ2-5
V gene: TRBV6-5
CDR3 protein: CASSFDRVATQYF

clone size: .
J gene: TRBJ1-4
V gene: TRBV28
CDR3 protein: CASTSAGRSNEKLFF

clone size: .
J gene: TRBJ1-1
V gene: TRBV19
CDR3 protein: CASSPPTKLATEAFF

clone size: few
J gene: TRBJ2-1
V gene: TRBV28
CDR3 protein: CASSLDSYNEQFF

clone size: .
J gene: TRBJ2-5
V gene: TRBV10-3
CDR3 protein: CAISAAGGETQYF

clone size: .
J gene: TRBJ2-7
V gene: TRBV30
CDR3 protein: CAWSFLDRPLSEQYF

clone size: .
J gene: TRBJ1-6
V gene: TRBV29-1
CDR3 protein: CSVRTGTDSPLHF

clone size: once
J gene: TRBJ2-3
V gene: TRBV2
CDR3 protein: CASEAGALSTDTQYF

clone size: .
J gene: TRBJ2-7
V gene: TRBV5-1
CDR3 protein: CASSPGQTFWNEQYF

clone size: .
J gene: TRBJ2-1
V gene: TRBV20-1
CDR3 protein: CSAGYNEQFF

clone size: .
J gene: TRBJ2-3
V gene: TRBV28
CDR3 protein: CASSFRDRSTDTQYF

clone size: .
J gene: TRBJ1-1
V gene: TRBV25-1
CDR3 protein: CASSELTGRSNTEAFF

clone size: .
J gene: TRBJ2-2
V gene: TRBV6-1
CDR3 protein: CASRPGQGAAGELFF

clone size: .
J gene: TRBJ1-1
V gene: TRBV28
CDR3 protein: CASSLRGTEAFF

clone size: .
J gene: TRBJ2-7
V gene: TRBV5-1
CDR3 protein: CASSWDGSWLRASEQYF